The subject of this entry is one T cell receptor beta chain. Trimming at V came to 4 bases and at J to 4 bases, leaving 6 bases not matched to a gene. The CDR3 spans 15 residues. Germline V CDR1 and CDR2: SGHRS, YFSETQ. Original handling: By means of reference gene primer amplification, nucleated cell counts were estimated. Method: immunoSEQ multiplex PCR; TCRdb's copy keeps in-frame clones and lacks some. The D gene and trimming were derived from the DNA, and the V and J assignments and clone size from that table. The profile covers approximately 280,000 clones, with approximately 86% appearing a single time and less than 10% taken by the ten largest. This sample was included in a study of blood T cell repertoires in COVID-19. Overall study: There were acute and convalescent COVID-19 samples, and they came from the United States, Italy and Spain. Sources were T cells, B-cell-depleted T cells, or PBMCs; the material itself was cDNA or gDNA.

Sequenced input: peripheral blood. This chain connects TRBV5-1 to TRBJ2-3, with 10 bases aligning to TRBD1. The TCR sequence derives from a man younger than 30 with active or convalescent COVID-19. The CDR3 loop reads CASSAGQGRADTQYF. CDR3 nucleotides: TGCGCCAGCAGCGCGGGACAGGGGAGGGCAGATACGCAGTATTTT.